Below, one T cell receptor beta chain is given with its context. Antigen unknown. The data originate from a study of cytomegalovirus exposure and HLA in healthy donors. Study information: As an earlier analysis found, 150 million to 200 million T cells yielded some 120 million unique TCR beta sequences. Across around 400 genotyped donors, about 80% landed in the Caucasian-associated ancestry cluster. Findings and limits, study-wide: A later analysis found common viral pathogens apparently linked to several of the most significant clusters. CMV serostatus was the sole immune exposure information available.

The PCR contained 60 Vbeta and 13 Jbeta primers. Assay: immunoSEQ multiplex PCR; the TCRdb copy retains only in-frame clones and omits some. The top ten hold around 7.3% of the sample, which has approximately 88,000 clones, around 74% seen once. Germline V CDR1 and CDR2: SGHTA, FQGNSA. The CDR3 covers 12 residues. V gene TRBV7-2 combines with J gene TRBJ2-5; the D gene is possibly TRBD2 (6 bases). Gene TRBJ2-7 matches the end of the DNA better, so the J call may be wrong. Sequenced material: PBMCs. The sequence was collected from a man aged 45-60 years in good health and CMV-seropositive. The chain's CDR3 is CASSPGTHEQYF. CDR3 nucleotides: TGTGCCAGCAGCCCCGGGACTCACGAGCAGTACTTC.